The subject of this entry is one TCR beta chain. No cognate antigen has been identified for it. Base qualities are not provided; no much larger clone lies one nucleotide away. This entry belongs to a study of beta chain features in type 1 diabetes (dated 2018 in TCRdb). Notes on the research overall: Mean age, gender distribution, total cell number and subset yield did not differ between patients and healthy donors. In the study, recently diagnosed type 1 diabetes patients and matched healthy donors were compared on the TCRB repertoires of their sorted circulating CD4+ T cell subsets. A total of 85 million to 140 million sorted cells were examined across all samples, and a strong correlation was observed between cell number per subset and RNA yield. Whereas all 28 donors provided naive and central memory subsets, regulatory and stem cell-like memory subsets were isolated from just 8 patients and about eight healthy donors.

The entire amount of isolated RNA was reverse transcribed using the High Capacity cDNA Reverse Transcription Kit, so the sequenced TCRB transcripts were expressed ones. Naive, central memory and regulatory T cell samples underwent deep immunoSEQ sequencing, averaging about 3.57 million total reads per sample. Sorted cells were lysed in RLT buffer and RNA was extracted with DNase-treated RNeasy Micro or Mini kits, depending on cell number. To prevent cross-contamination, each cell subset was processed individually, whereas patient and healthy donor samples were processed jointly. TCRB sequences were amplified from cDNA with the immunoSEQ multiplex PCR, producing 87-bp fragments spanning the CDR3 region. Sequencing of the amplicons was performed on the Illumina HiSeq platform. As for the authors' bioinformatics: Synthetic template baselines were used to correct PCR bias computationally, reads within Hamming distance 2 were collapsed, and singletons that could not be merged were discarded. Reads were aligned against IMGT to assign V, D and J genes, CDR3 length and insertions or deletions at six rearrangement sites. Within each subset, clonotype counts were normalized to sorted cell number, and only after that were true diversity and Gini coefficients computed with the tcR R package. The overlap coefficient, calculated on TCRB nucleotide sequences, was used to quantify repertoire sharing. As a proxy for the pre-selection repertoire, out-of-frame TCRB sequences from naive cells were analyzed. Not all clones reach the TCRdb copy of this immuneACCESS table, which keeps in-frame sequences only. Checked studies attribute under half of the gap to unresolved V genes and leave the rest unexplained. V and J calls and clone size are as listed in that table; D and trimming were resolved from the DNA. In all, the sample holds under 300,000 clones, and about a fifth of those were seen once. The ten largest clones add up to about 0.027% of the sample.

Each donor gave one peripheral blood draw, approximately 110 mL on average, collected into heparinised tubes. Using a panel that included CD45RO, CCR7, CD25, CD127, CD95 and CD27, naive, central memory, regulatory and stem cell-like memory CD4+ T cells were sorted on a BD FACSAria II. Purity was above 98% for every sorted population. Right away, PBMCs were isolated by Lymphoprep density gradient centrifugation and were stained directly, with no culture step. Samples were stained and sorted in pairs, with one healthy donor and one patient per experiment, so that batch effects were minimized. General study outcomes and caveats: Shorter templates might be favored by PCR, yet because patient and control samples were amplified and corrected together, any such skew would affect both groups equally. Because cDNA rather than genomic DNA was sequenced, highly expressing activated cells could have been over-represented, although no difference in activation and CD3 levels was found between groups. Naive, central memory and regulatory TCRB repertoires appeared more similar among patients than among healthy donors. Type 1 diabetes patients showed a moderate but significant shortening of TCRB CDR3 length in all four CD4+ subsets. Because small numbers of individuals were included in the HLA sub-analyses, any influence of HLA type on TCRB rearrangement was left unresolved. Patients with type 1 diabetes made fewer insertions and deleted more nucleotides at VDJ recombination sites, implying thymic rearrangement abnormalities.

Based on the germline V gene, the CDR1 and CDR2 sequences are SGHRS and YFSETQ. A distance of 8 bases separates the germline ends of V and J, which lose 4 bases and 1 base respectively. The CDR3 spans 13 residues, from the cysteine through the phenylalanine. Solely the CDR3 DNA is kept, with 39 bases framed from the first base. The chain uses TRBV5-1 and TRBJ2-5; the D segment could be TRBD2, given 6 matching bases. The sequencing sample was made of naive CD4+ T cells from blood. The cell subset or site label of this sample denotes: true naive CD4+ T cells. The sequence derives from a woman between 40 and 50 years old with type 1 diabetes. The DNA is as follows: TGCGCCAGCAGCCCTAGCGTCCAAGAGACCCAGTACTTC. It is translated as CASSPSVQETQYF.